The present TCR beta chain was sequenced within a study of vaccination effects on CD4 cells after COVID-19. Broader study findings: Nearly all vaccine-induced clones in healthy recipients recognized only SARS-CoV-2.

The CDR3 has 14 amino acids. Germline CDR1 is SEHNR and CDR2 is FQNEAQ (reference sequence). V dropped 4 bases and J dropped 1; count of bases not matched to a gene: 1. As to this clone: The target antigen is unknown.

Clones were read by immunoSEQ multiplex PCR, and TCRdb kept only the in-frame ones, dropping some. Of roughly 27,000 clones in the sample, about 73% were seen once. With the ViraFEST assay, the study expanded antigen-specific CD4+ T cells using viral peptide pools, then sequenced them. Culture lasted roughly 9 days before CD4+ T cell isolation. Every participant took two doses of the BNT162b2 or mRNA-1273 vaccine. The sample in question was CD4+ T cells from PBMCs cultured with HCoV-OC43 spike peptides, obtained after COVID-19 vaccination. Subset in this sample: HCoV-OC43 spike overlapping peptide pool stimulation. This clonotype was obtained from a human donor who received a COVID-19 vaccine. V and J are TRBV7-9 and TRBJ1-3, with TRBD1 matching 7 bases. CDR3 nucleotide sequence: TGTGCCAGCAGCTACAGGGGATCTGGAAACACCATATATTTT. Translating it yields CASSYRGSGNTIYF.